These 20 T cell receptor beta chains were sequenced from one sample in a study of human T cells and chemical hapten exposure. Time point here: patch test 2, 6 weeks after DPC sensitization. Treatment here: therapeutic diphenylcyclopropenone sensitization with weekly scalp DPC. TCRdb ran MiXCR on the RACE reads and lists one entry per CDR3 protein. The sample shows hundreds of thousands of distinct CDR3 sequences, about 6.9% of them seen only once. Sequenced here: whole blood, sampled in connection with sensitization to the hapten diphenylcyclopropenone (DPC). The receptors were gathered from a woman aged 18-29 years with alopecia areata. Some clones in this sample may be carry-over from other donors' samples.

In its sample, this clonotype was seen many times. The chain joins TRBV6-5 to TRBJ2-5, with a weak D call TRBD1 (6 bases). V lost 8 bases to trimming and J lost 5 bases, with 15 bases between them. The CDR3 is made up of 13 amino acids. Germline lookup yields CDR1 MNHEY and CDR2 SVGAGI. Here the CDR3 DNA reads TGTGCCAGCGGCAGGCTCAGGGGCGAGACCCAGTACTTC. Amino acids: CASGRLRGETQYF.

At least ten counts were recorded for this clonotype. The chain carries TRBV7-2 and TRBJ2-1; 12 bases match TRBD2. The CDR3 runs 16 residues. Per the germline V gene, CDR1 is SGHTA and CDR2 is FQGNSA. V was clipped by 5 bases and J by 9 bases; unmatched bases: 11. The CDR3 sequence is CASSLYLAGGRGEQFF. DNA for the CDR3: TGTGCCAGCAGCCTGTATCTAGCGGGGGGGCGCGGTGAGCAGTTCTTC.

This clonotype showed up just a few times. The chain combines TRBV10-3 with TRBJ1-5; 9 bases match TRBD1. CDR3 length equals 16 residues. Germline V gene sequence: CDR1 ENHRY, CDR2 SYGVKD. Trimming took 0 bases from V and 6 from J; bases not matched to a gene: 6. CDR3 in amino acids: CAISESGTGSSQPQHF. The CDR3 DNA sequence: TGTGCCATCAGTGAGTCGGGGACAGGGTCTTCTCAGCCCCAGCATTTT.

The chain recombines TRBV6-1 with TRBJ1-5; unclear D gene. The V end was cut by 4 bases, the J end by 4 bases, with 8 bases between. The V gene's germline CDR1 is MNHNS and CDR2 SASEGT. This CDR3 spans 13 amino acids. CDR3 bases: TGTGCCAGCAGTGCCAGGCCTAATCAGCCCCAGCATTTT. It codes for CASSARPNQPQHF.

This clonotype was observed a handful of times. The V gene is TRBV10-3, the J gene TRBJ2-2; D may match TRBD1 or TRBD2 (5 bases each). CDR3 length: 16 amino acids. CDR1 ENHRY and CDR2 SYGVKD come from the germline V gene. Trimming removed 8 bases from V and 0 bases from J, with 16 bases in between. CDR3 region: CAIGHGTDPNTGELFF. DNA of the CDR3: TGTGCCATCGGCCATGGGACGGATCCGAACACCGGGGAGCTGTTTTTT.

This clonotype was counted at least ten times. The chain recombines TRBV12-3 or TRBV12-4 with TRBJ1-4; no firm D call. V lost 3 bases and J lost 8, with 7 bases in between. The CDR3 spans 12 residues. The CDR3 protein is CASSFGQEKLFF. In DNA form, the CDR3 reads TGTGCCAGCAGTTTTGGTCAGGAAAAACTGTTTTTT.

The chain employs TRBV13 and TRBJ1-2; the match to TRBD1 covers 9 bases. The CDR3 extends over 14 amino acids. Germline values: CDR1 PRHDT, CDR2 FYEKMQ (reference sequence). The V and J ends lost 2 bases and 7 bases, in that order; junction bases with no gene match: 5. The CDR3 is CASSLWDREGGYTF. CDR3 nucleotide sequence: TGTGCCAGCAGCTTATGGGACAGGGAAGGTGGCTACACCTTC.

CDR3 residues: CASSLDQGNEQFF. The CDR3 DNA sequence: TGCGCCAGCAGCTTGGATCAGGGGAATGAGCAGTTCTTC. This chain uses TRBV5-1 with TRBJ2-1; D possibly corresponds to TRBD1 (6 bases). There are 13 residues in the CDR3. Germline V CDR1 and CDR2: SGHRS, YFSETQ. Trimming took off 0 bases at V and 7 bases at J, with 8 bases between the two ends. The full variable domain, its missing parts supplied by reference TRBV5-1 and TRBJ2-1, is KAGVTQTPRYLIKTRGQQVTLSCSPISGHRSVSWYQQTPGQGLQFLFEYFSETQRNKGNFPGRFSGRQFSNSRSEMNVSTLELGDSALYLCASSLDQGNEQFFGPGTRLTVL.

Regarding this clonotype: A much larger clone sits a single nucleotide away, making a read error possible. V is TRBV7-2 and J is TRBJ2-3; 14 positions agree with TRBD2. Germline values: CDR1 SGHTA, CDR2 FQGNSA. The CDR3 sequence is 17 residues long. The DNA of the CDR3 is TGTGCCAGCAGCCCCCGACTAGCGGGGGGGAGCACAGATACGCGGTATTTT. Translation gives CASSPRLAGGSTDTRYF. Variable domain in full (rest from reference TRBV7-2 and TRBJ2-3): GAGVSQSPSNKVTEKGKDVELRCDPISGHTALYWYRQSLGQGLEFLIYFQGNSAPDKSGLPSDRFSAERTGGSVSTLTIQRTQQEDSAVYLCASSPRLAGGSTDTRYFGPGTRLTVL.

This clonotype was recorded many times. The chain employs TRBV6-1 and TRBJ1-4; 9 bases agree with TRBD1. V trimming: 3 bases; J trimming: 3 bases; junction bases outside the gene matches: 5. Germline V lookup: CDR1 MNHNS, CDR2 SASEGT. The CDR3 loop spans 16 amino acids. The CDR3 DNA sequence: TGTGCCAGCAGTGAGGACAGGGGCCTTGCTAATGAAAAACTGTTTTTT. The encoded protein is CASSEDRGLANEKLFF.

The rearrangement links TRBV7-8 to TRBJ2-1; D unresolved. Germline CDR1 reads SGHVS; CDR2 reads FQNEAQ. The CDR3 totals 14 residues. V lost 1 base, J lost 6 bases, and 10 bases lay in between. The CDR3 nucleotides are TGTGCCAGCAGCTTAGTGTCTCGGGTCAATGAGCAGTTCTTC. It specifies CASSLVSRVNEQFF. The full variable domain, in which reference TRBV7-8 and TRBJ2-1 provide the parts outside the CDR3, is GAGVSQSPRYKVAKRGQDVALRCDPISGHVSLFWYQQALGQGPEFLTYFQNEAQLDKSGLPSDRFFAERPEGSVSTLKIQRTQQEDSAVYLCASSLVSRVNEQFFGPGTRLTVL.

This chain uses TRBV4-2 with TRBJ2-3; 12 nucleotides agree with TRBD2. Germline lookup yields CDR1 LGHNA and CDR2 YNFKEQ. With V trimmed by 6 bases and J by 6 bases, 16 bases remained unmatched. CDR3 length equals 18 residues. The CDR3 protein is CASSPGLAGGSRDDTQYF. The CDR3 DNA sequence: TGTGCCAGCAGTCCGGGACTAGCGGGCGGTTCCCGAGATGATACGCAGTATTTT.

This clonotype has a count of ten or more. The genes are TRBV28 and TRBJ1-4, with TRBD1 identical over 9 bases. With 6 bases clipped from V and 5 bases from J, the junction kept 7 bases outside the gene matches. This CDR3 has 15 residues. Germline CDR1 reads MDHEN; CDR2 reads SYDVKM. CDR3 protein: CASSSHGTGNEKLFF. For the CDR3, the DNA is TGTGCCAGCAGCTCCCACGGGACAGGGAATGAAAAACTGTTTTTT.

This sequence joins TRBV12-3 or TRBV12-4 and TRBJ1-6; the D is unclear. CDR3 size: 15 residues. The V end lost 1 base, the J end lost 9 bases, and 13 bases lay between the germline ends. The DNA for the CDR3 is TGTGCCAGCAGTTTAGGCCGGGTTGCCCCTTCACCCCTCCACTTT. It is translated as CASSLGRVAPSPLHF.

This clonotype was found many times. The CDR3 nucleotides read TGTGCCAGCAGTTACTCGATTTGGGACAGGGATAATTCACCCCTCCACTTT. Translated: CASSYSIWDRDNSPLHF. The chain carries TRBV6-5 and TRBJ1-6; 9 bases map to TRBD1. CDR3 length equals 17 residues. Trimming at V came to 0 bases and at J to 5 bases, leaving 5 bases not matched to a gene. Germline V lookup: CDR1 MNHEY, CDR2 SVGAGI.

J is TRBJ1-1 and V is TRBV2; TRBD1 matches at 9 bases. V dropped 3 bases and J dropped 0; count of bases not matched to a gene: 8. Per germline, CDR1 SNHLY and CDR2 FYNNEI. This CDR3 is 17 amino acids long. The CDR3 here is CASSESPDRGMNTEAFF. CDR3 nucleotides: TGTGCCAGCAGTGAGTCTCCGGACAGGGGAATGAACACTGAAGCTTTCTTT.

CDR3 residues: CASSPRSGENQPQHF. The CDR3 DNA sequence: TGTGCCAGCTCACCAAGGTCAGGGGAGAATCAGCCCCAGCATTTT. The V gene is TRBV18, the J gene TRBJ1-5, with D tentatively TRBD1 (6 bases). Trimming shortened V by 2 bases and J by 4 bases, and 12 bases separated the two germline ends. This CDR3 has 15 residues. Germline V gives CDR1 KGHSH, CDR2 LQKENI.

Ten or more counts support this clonotype. The genes are TRBV6-5 and TRBJ1-1, with a weak D call TRBD1 (6 bases). V dropped 3 bases and J dropped 3 bases, with 11 bases sitting between them. The germline CDR1 and CDR2 sequences are MNHEY and SVGAGI. CDR3 size: 14 residues. The CDR3 is CASSYQGMDTEAFF. The CDR3 DNA reads as TGTGCCAGCAGTTATCAGGGGATGGACACTGAAGCTTTCTTT.

This clonotype was detected ten times or more. This rearrangement joins TRBV29-1 to TRBJ1-3, with a tentative D call TRBD1 (6 bases). V gave up 5 bases and J gave up 4 bases, with 9 bases separating them. The germline gives CDR1 SQVTM, CDR2 ANQGSEA. The CDR3 covers 12 residues. The DNA of the CDR3 is TGCAGCGTTCGACAGGCCGGAAACACCATATATTTT. It translates to CSVRQAGNTIYF. The full variable domain, its missing parts supplied by reference TRBV29-1 and TRBJ1-3, is SAVISQKPSRDICQRGTSLTIQCQVDSQVTMMFWYRQQPGQSLTLIATANQGSEATYESGFVIDKFPISRPNLTFSTLTVSNMSPEDSSIYLCSVRQAGNTIYFGEGSWLTVV.

The rearrangement links TRBV7-9 to TRBJ1-1; 8 bases are shared with TRBD1. The CDR3 totals 15 residues. The ends lost 6 bases at V and 3 bases at J; junction bases unmatched: 9. CDR1 is SEHNR and CDR2 is FQNEAQ in the germline V gene (reference sequence). The CDR3 nucleotides are TGTGCCAGCAGGCCACCCCAGGGGGCTGACACTGAAGCTTTCTTT. It codes for CASRPPQGADTEAFF.